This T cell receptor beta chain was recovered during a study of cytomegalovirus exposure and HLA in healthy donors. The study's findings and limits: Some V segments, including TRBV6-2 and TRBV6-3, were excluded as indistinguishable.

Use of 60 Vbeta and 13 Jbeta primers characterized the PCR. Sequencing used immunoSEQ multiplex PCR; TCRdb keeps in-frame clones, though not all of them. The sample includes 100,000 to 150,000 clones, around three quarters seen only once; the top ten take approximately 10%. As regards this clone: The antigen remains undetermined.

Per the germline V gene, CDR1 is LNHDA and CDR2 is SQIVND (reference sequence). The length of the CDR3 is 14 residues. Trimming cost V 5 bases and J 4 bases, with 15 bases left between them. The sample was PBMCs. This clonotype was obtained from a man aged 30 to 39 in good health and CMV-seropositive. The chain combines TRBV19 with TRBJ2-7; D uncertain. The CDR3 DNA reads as TGTGCCAGTAGTTATGCGTCCGGTGGTTACGAGCAGTACTTC. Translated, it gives CASSYASGGYEQYF.